Sequencing of this TCR beta chain was carried out in a study of Ad26.COV2.S vaccination and SARS-CoV-2 variants. On the study more broadly: Once, or twice with 56 days between doses, Ad26.COV2.S was given intramuscularly.

Study observations and caveats: Comparable non-spike TCR breadth was observed in vaccine and placebo recipients.

Data came from immunoSEQ multiplex PCR; TCRdb stores just in-frame clones and leaves some out. The repertoire holds around 400,000 clones, roughly 90% seen once, with 1.5% to 2% in the top ten. CDR1 is LNHDA, CDR2 SQIVND, per germline (reference sequence). The CDR3 is 13 residues long. The germline V and J ends were trimmed by 5 bases and 5 bases, with 12 bases remaining between them. With respect to this clone: What it recognizes is unknown.

Treatment here: some 20 received Ad26.COV2.S at low or high dose, single or two shots; roughly 5 received placebo; per-sample allocation not given. Collection of samples fell on day 63 after the first vaccine or placebo injection. The sequencing used peripheral blood, collected in a trial of Ad26.COV2.S vaccine versus placebo. The receptor comes from a person aged 18-60 years who received the Ad26.COV2.S COVID-19 vaccine or a placebo. The chain recombines TRBV19 with TRBJ2-5; D is undetermined. CDR3 sequence: CASSEAQGETQYF. The CDR3 DNA reads as TGTGCCAGTAGTGAGGCCCAAGGGGAGACCCAGTACTTC.